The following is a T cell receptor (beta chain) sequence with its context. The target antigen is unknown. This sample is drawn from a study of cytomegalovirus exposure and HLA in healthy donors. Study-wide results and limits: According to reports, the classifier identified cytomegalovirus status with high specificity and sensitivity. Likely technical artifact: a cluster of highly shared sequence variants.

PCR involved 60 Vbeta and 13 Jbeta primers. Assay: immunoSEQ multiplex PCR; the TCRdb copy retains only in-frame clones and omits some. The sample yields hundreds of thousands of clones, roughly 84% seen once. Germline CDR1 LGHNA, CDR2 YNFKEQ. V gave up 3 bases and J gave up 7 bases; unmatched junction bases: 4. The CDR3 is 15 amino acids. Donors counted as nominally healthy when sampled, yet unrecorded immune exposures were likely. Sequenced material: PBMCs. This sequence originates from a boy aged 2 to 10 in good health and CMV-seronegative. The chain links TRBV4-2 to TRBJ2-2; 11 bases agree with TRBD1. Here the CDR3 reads CASSHGQGADGELFF. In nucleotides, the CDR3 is TGTGCCAGCAGCCATGGACAGGGGGCCGACGGGGAGCTGTTTTTT.